These T cell receptor beta chains were read from a single sample in a study of blood T cell repertoires in COVID-19. Sequenced by immunoSEQ multiplex PCR; TCRdb stores in-frame clones only, minus some. Of roughly 50,000 clones in the sample, 70% to 90% were seen once. The source material was peripheral blood. Receptors were obtained from a woman aged 55-69 years with active COVID-19. Each CDR3 is given with its conserved first and last residue. The D gene is left open where the match is weak. The size entry is marked missing in some rows and otherwise reads once, few, many or a size class.

TRBD1 TRBJ2-7 TRBV5-5 - CASRAGTGSYEQYF TGTGCCAGCAGGGCCGGGACAGGATCCTACGAGCAGTACTTC
TRBD2 TRBJ2-5 TRBV2 once CASRGLVETQYF TGTGCCAGCAGGGGACTAGTGGAGACCCAGTACTTC
TRBD1 TRBJ1-1 TRBV4-3 - CASSQTGHRGGTEAFF TGCGCCAGCAGCCAAACAGGTCACAGGGGGGGAACTGAAGCTTTCTTT
- TRBJ1-2 TRBV20-1 - CSARGAHGYTF TGCAGTGCTAGAGGCGCCCATGGCTACACCTTC
TRBD1 TRBJ1-2 TRBV15 - CATSREDRGRDGYTF TGTGCCACCAGCAGGGAGGACAGGGGGCGGGATGGCTACACCTTC
- TRBJ2-2 TRBV2 - CASSVGNTGELFF TGTGCCAGCAGTGTCGGTAACACCGGGGAGCTGTTTTTT
- TRBJ2-7 TRBV11-2 - CASSLLVYEQYF TGTGCCAGCAGCTTACTAGTCTACGAGCAGTACTTC
- TRBJ2-5 TRBV5-6 - CASSLISGEGETQYF TGTGCCAGCAGCTTGATTTCGGGAGAGGGAGAGACCCAGTACTTC
TRBD2 TRBJ2-5 TRBV6-4 few CASSESTSGKETQYF TGTGCCAGCAGTGAATCGACTAGCGGAAAAGAGACCCAGTACTTC
TRBD2 TRBJ2-3 TRBV19 - CASSIYAGGTDTQYF TGTGCCAGTAGTATATACGCGGGGGGCACAGATACGCAGTATTTT
TRBD1 TRBJ1-1 TRBV6-4 - CASSRDRGTEAFF TGTGCCAGCAGCAGAGACAGGGGGACTGAAGCTTTCTTT
- TRBJ1-2 TRBV15 - CATSRDRGIGYTF TGTGCCACCAGCAGAGACAGGGGAATTGGCTACACCTTC
TRBD1 TRBJ1-2 TRBV6-2/TRBV6-3 - CASSYTHLTGGYTF TGTGCCAGCAGTTACACCCACCTGACAGGGGGCTACACCTTC